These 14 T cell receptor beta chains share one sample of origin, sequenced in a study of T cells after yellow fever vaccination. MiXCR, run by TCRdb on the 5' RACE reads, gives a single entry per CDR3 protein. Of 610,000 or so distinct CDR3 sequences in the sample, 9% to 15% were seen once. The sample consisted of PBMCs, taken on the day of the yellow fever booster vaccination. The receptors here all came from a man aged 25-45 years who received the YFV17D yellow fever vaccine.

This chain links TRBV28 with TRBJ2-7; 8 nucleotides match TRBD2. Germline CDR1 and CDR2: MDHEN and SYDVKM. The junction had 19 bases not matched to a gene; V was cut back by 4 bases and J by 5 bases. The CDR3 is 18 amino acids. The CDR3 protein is CASSWGEIAGRGGDEQYF. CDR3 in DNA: TGTGCCAGCAGTTGGGGTGAGATAGCGGGGAGAGGCGGCGACGAGCAGTACTTC. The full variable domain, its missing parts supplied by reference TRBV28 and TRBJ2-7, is DVKVTQSSRYLVKRTGEKVFLECVQDMDHENMFWYRQDPGLGLRLIYFSYDVKMKEKGDIPEGYSVSREKKERFSLILESASTNQTSMYLCASSWGEIAGRGGDEQYFGPGTRLTVT.

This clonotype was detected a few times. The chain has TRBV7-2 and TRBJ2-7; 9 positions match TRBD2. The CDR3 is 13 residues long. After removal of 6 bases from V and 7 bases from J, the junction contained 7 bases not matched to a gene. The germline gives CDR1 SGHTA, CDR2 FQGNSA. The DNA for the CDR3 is TGTGCCAGCAGATTCCTAGCGGGACCAGAGCAGTACTTC. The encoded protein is CASRFLAGPEQYF.

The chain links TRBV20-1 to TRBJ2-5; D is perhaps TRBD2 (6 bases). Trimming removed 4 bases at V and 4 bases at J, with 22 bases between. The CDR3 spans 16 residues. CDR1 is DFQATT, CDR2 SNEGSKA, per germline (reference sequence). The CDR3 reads CSAKTALGRLRETQYF. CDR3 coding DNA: TGCAGTGCTAAGACTGCCCTTGGGAGGCTCCGAGAGACCCAGTACTTC.

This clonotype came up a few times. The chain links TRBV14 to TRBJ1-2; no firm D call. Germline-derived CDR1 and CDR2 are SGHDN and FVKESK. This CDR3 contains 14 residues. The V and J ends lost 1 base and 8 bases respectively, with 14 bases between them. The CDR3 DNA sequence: TGTGCCAGCAGCCAAGTTATGTCGTCGGGGGGCTACACCTTC. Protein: CASSQVMSSGGYTF.

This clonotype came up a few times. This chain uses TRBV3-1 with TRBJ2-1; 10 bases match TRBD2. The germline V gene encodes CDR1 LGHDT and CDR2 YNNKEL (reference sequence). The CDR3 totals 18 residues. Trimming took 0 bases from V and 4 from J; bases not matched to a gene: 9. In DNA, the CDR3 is TGTGCCAGCAGCCAAGATCGGCTAGCGGGAGTTGGTTACAATGAGCAGTTCTTC. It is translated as CASSQDRLAGVGYNEQFF.

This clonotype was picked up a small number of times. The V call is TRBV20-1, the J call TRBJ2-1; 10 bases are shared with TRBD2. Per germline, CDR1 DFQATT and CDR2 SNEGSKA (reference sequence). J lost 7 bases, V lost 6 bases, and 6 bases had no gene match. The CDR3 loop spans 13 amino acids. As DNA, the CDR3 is TGCAGTGCACGGGGACTAGCGCGAAATGAGCAGTTCTTC. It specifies CSARGLARNEQFF.

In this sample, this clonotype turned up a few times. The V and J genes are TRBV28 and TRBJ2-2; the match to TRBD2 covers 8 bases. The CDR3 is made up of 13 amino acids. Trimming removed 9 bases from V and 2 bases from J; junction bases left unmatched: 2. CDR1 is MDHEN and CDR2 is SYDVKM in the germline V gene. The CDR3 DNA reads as TGTGCCAGGGGGACTAGAAACACCGGGGAGCTGTTTTTT. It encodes CARGTRNTGELFF.

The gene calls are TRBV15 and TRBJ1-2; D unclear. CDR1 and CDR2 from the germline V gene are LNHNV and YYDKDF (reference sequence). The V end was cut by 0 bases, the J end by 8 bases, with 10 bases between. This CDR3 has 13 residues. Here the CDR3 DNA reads TGTGCCACCAGCAGAGACGGCCTAAAGGGCTACACCTTC. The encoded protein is CATSRDGLKGYTF.

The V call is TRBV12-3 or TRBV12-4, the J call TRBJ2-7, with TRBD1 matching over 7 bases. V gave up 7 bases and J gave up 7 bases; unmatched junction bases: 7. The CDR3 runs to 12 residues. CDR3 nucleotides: TGTGCCAGCACTCTAGGGGGCGGGGAGCAGTACTTC. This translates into CASTLGGGEQYF.

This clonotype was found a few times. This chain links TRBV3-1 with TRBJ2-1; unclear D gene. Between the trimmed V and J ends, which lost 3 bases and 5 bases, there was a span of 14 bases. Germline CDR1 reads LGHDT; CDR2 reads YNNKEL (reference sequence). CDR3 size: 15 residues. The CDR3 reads CASSHTDGSNNEQFF. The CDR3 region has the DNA TGTGCCAGCAGCCATACGGACGGGTCGAACAATGAGCAGTTCTTC.

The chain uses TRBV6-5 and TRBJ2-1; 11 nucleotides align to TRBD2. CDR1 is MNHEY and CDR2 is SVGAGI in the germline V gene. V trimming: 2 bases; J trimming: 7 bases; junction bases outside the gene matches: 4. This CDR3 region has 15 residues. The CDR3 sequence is CASSYETSGRNEQFF. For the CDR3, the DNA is TGTGCCAGCAGTTACGAAACTAGCGGGAGAAATGAGCAGTTCTTC.

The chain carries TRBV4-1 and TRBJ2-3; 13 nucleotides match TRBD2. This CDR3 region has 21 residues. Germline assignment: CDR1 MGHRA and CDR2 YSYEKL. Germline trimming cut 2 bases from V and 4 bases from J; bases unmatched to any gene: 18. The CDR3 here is CASSQRWTSGSMSRDPDTQYF. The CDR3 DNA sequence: TGCGCCAGCAGCCAACGGTGGACTAGCGGGAGTATGAGTCGGGACCCAGATACGCAGTATTTT.

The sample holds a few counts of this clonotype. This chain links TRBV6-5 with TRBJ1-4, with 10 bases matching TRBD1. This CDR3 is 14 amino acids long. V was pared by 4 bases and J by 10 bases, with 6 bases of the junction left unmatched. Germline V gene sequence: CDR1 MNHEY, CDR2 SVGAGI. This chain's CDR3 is CASSSGQGSGKLFF. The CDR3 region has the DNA TGTGCCAGCAGTTCGGGACAGGGGTCGGGAAAACTGTTTTTT.

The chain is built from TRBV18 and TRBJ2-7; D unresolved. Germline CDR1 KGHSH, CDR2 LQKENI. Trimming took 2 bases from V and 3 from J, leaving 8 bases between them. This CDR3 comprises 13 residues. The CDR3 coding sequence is TGTGCCAGCTCACCAGTAAGGATCTACGAGCAGTACTTC. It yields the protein CASSPVRIYEQYF.